These 19 T cell receptor beta chains originate from one sample sequenced in a study of CD8 T cells in ankylosing spondylitis. Whole-study findings and limits: In ankylosing spondylitis blood, a motif of seven or eight highly homologous TCR beta variants appeared characteristic.

These receptors have no identified antigens. MiXCR, applied by TCRdb to the 5' RACE reads, yields one record per CDR3 protein. The sample shows roughly 700,000 distinct CDR3 sequences, around 20% of them seen only once. The sequenced sample was blood, either unsorted or a sorted T cell fraction (not recorded which). All receptors come from a male donor with ankylosing spondylitis.

This clonotype was counted between two and nine times. This rearrangement joins TRBV4-2 to TRBJ2-1, with D uncertain. The V end was cut by 1 base, the J end by 8 bases, with 12 bases between. The CDR3 runs 14 residues. The germline gives CDR1 LGHNA, CDR2 YNFKEQ. As DNA, the CDR3 is TGTGCCAGCAGCCAAGGGCGTGGTGAGGATGAGCAGTTCTTC. Its protein is CASSQGRGEDEQFF.

This clonotype appeared a few times. This chain links TRBV6-2 or TRBV6-3 with TRBJ1-1, with a possible D match to TRBD1 (5 bases). The CDR3 totals 17 residues. V was cut by 6 bases and J by 0 bases, with 20 bases left in between. The V gene's germline CDR1 is MNHEY and CDR2 SVGEGT. The CDR3: CASSPGWGITMNTEAFF. CDR3 bases: TGTGCCAGCAGCCCCGGATGGGGGATAACAATGAACACTGAAGCTTTCTTT.

The rearrangement joins TRBV2 to TRBJ1-5; tentative D call: TRBD1 (6 bases). Germline V lookup: CDR1 SNHLY, CDR2 FYNNEI. V lost 7 bases, J lost 3 bases, and 16 bases lay in between. The CDR3 extends over 15 amino acids. The CDR3: CASTPRRGVNQPQHF. CDR3 DNA sequence: TGTGCCAGCACCCCAAGGAGGGGGGTCAATCAGCCCCAGCATTTT. The whole variable domain, filled in from reference TRBV2 and TRBJ1-5, reads EPEVTQTPSHQVTQMGQEVILRCVPISNHLYFYWYRQILGQKVEFLVSFYNNEISEKSEIFDDQFSVERPDGSNFTLKIRSTKLEDSAMYFCASTPRRGVNQPQHFGDGTRLSIL.

V and J are TRBV20-1 and TRBJ1-1; possible D gene TRBD1, 5 bases. Trimming removed 0 bases from V and 5 bases from J, with 13 bases in between. Looked up from germline, CDR1 is DFQATT and CDR2 is SNEGSKA (reference sequence). There are 14 residues in the CDR3. The CDR3 nucleotides are TGCAGTGCTAGAGAGGGGCGGTCGGCGACTGAAGCTTTCTTT. Translating it yields CSAREGRSATEAFF.

This clonotype was observed at least ten times. The chain employs TRBV10-3 and TRBJ2-7, with 8 bases identical to TRBD2. The CDR3 runs 14 residues. The germline V gene has CDR1 ENHRY and CDR2 SYGVKD. V trimming: 4 bases; J trimming: 0 bases; junction bases outside the gene matches: 2. CDR3 residues: CAISAGGSSYEQYF. The CDR3 DNA is TGTGCCATCAGTGCGGGGGGGAGCTCCTACGAGCAGTACTTC.

The table lists this clonotype with a few counts. The DNA for the CDR3 is TGTGCCAGCAGCTTATTGACCACCTACGAGCAGTACTTC. Translation: CASSLLTTYEQYF. This chain joins TRBV7-8 and TRBJ2-7; D ambiguous. Trimming took 2 bases from V and 2 from J, leaving 7 bases between them. Germline CDR1 reads SGHVS; CDR2 reads FQNEAQ. The CDR3 extends over 13 amino acids.

This clonotype came up a few times. The rearrangement links TRBV28 to TRBJ2-7; D remains unclear. CDR1 is MDHEN, CDR2 SYDVKM, per germline. The V gene lost 6 bases and the J gene lost 4 bases, with 13 bases spanning the gap. This CDR3 has 13 amino acids. This chain's CDR3 is CASSPSSLYEQYF. The CDR3, as DNA: TGTGCCAGCAGCCCCTCTAGTCTATACGAGCAGTACTTC.

This clonotype was seen repeatedly, ten times or more. CDR3 amino acids: CSVEDRVRSFTDTQYF. For the CDR3, the DNA is TGCAGCGTTGAAGACAGGGTGAGGAGTTTCACAGATACGCAGTATTTT. The chain uses TRBV29-1 and TRBJ2-3; D is perhaps TRBD1 (5 bases). The germline gives CDR1 SQVTM, CDR2 ANQGSEA. V lost 0 bases, J lost 2 bases, and 15 bases lay in between. The CDR3 covers 16 residues.

This clonotype was seen a handful of times. The rearrangement links TRBV5-6 to TRBJ2-5; TRBD1 agrees at 7 bases. CDR1 is SGHDT, CDR2 YYEEEE, per germline. The length of the CDR3 is 13 residues. The V segment lost 4 bases and the J segment 5 bases; nucleotides outside the gene matches: 5. The CDR3 region has the DNA TGTGCCAGCAGCATCGACAGGGCCGAGACCCAGTACTTC. It is translated as CASSIDRAETQYF.

This clonotype came up a few times. J is TRBJ2-5 and V is TRBV9, with D perhaps being TRBD1 or TRBD2 (5 bases each). The germline V gene encodes CDR1 SGDLS and CDR2 YYNGEE. V gave up 1 base and J gave up 5 bases, with 9 bases separating them. CDR3 length: 13 amino acids. CDR3 nucleotides: TGTGCCAGCAGCGTACCTGGGGGTGAGACCCAGTACTTC. Translating it yields CASSVPGGETQYF.

In its sample, this clonotype was seen a few times. This chain joins TRBV10-3 and TRBJ2-3; D is undetermined. With 4 bases removed from V and 2 bases from J, the gap between germline ends came to 10 bases. The CDR3 sequence is 14 residues long. In germline, CDR1 is ENHRY, CDR2 SYGVKD. CDR3 protein: CAISATRVTDTQYF. DNA for the CDR3: TGTGCCATCAGTGCTACCCGGGTCACAGATACGCAGTATTTT.

The J gene is TRBJ2-3, the V gene TRBV20-1; D possibly matches TRBD1 or TRBD2 (6 bases each). The CDR3 is 13 residues long. The V gene's germline CDR1 is DFQATT and CDR2 SNEGSKA (reference sequence). The V and J ends lost 4 bases and 6 bases respectively, with 14 bases between them. The CDR3 DNA reads as TGCAGTGCTATCCTAACAGGGACTGATACGCAGTATTTT. Translation: CSAILTGTDTQYF.

The chain uses TRBV20-1 and TRBJ2-2; 10 nucleotides match TRBD2. Per germline, CDR1 DFQATT and CDR2 SNEGSKA (reference sequence). The CDR3 sequence is 17 residues long. The V gene end was trimmed by 3 bases and the J gene end by 4 bases; junction bases not matched to a gene: 11. The CDR3 region is CSARASGGAWGTGELFF. In DNA, the CDR3 is TGCAGTGCTAGGGCTAGCGGGGGTGCGTGGGGCACCGGGGAGCTGTTTTTT.

The rearrangement links TRBV7-3 to TRBJ1-4, with D uncertain. Between the trimmed V and J ends, which lost 9 bases and 0 bases, there was a span of 8 bases. Germline V gene sequence: CDR1 SGHTA, CDR2 FQGTGA. The CDR3 runs 13 residues. CDR3 protein: CASEGATNEKLFF. The CDR3 region has the DNA TGTGCCAGTGAGGGTGCAACTAATGAAAAACTGTTTTTT.

This clonotype was observed a handful of times. The chain combines TRBV4-2 with TRBJ2-3; tentative D call: TRBD1 (6 bases). Looked up from germline, CDR1 is LGHNA and CDR2 is YNFKEQ. Trimming left V 1 base short and J 2 bases short, with 10 bases between. CDR3 length equals 15 residues. The CDR3 region has the DNA TGTGCCAGCAGCCAAGGACAGGATTTCACAGATACGCAGTATTTT. Amino acids: CASSQGQDFTDTQYF.

V and J are TRBV6-5 and TRBJ2-7; TRBD1 matches at 8 bases. Germline V lookup: CDR1 MNHEY, CDR2 SVGAGI. The CDR3 runs to 18 residues. Losses at the gene ends were 0 bases for V and 7 bases for J; bases not matched to a gene: 17. The CDR3 reads CASSYSSPGADRVPEQYF. The DNA of the CDR3 is TGTGCCAGCAGTTACTCGTCCCCGGGGGCGGACAGGGTACCAGAGCAGTACTTC.

The chain uses TRBV12-3 or TRBV12-4 and TRBJ2-6; 7 bases are a match to TRBD1. CDR3 length equals 22 residues. Trimming took 0 bases from V and 0 from J; bases not matched to a gene: 17. In DNA form, the CDR3 reads TGTGCCAGCAGTTTAGCGCGGTTTGGATGGGACAGTCACAACTCTGGGGCCAACGTCCTGACTTTC. Its translation: CASSLARFGWDSHNSGANVLTF.

The chain joins TRBV27 to TRBJ1-1; the D is unclear. This CDR3 is 15 amino acids long. Germline V gives CDR1 MNHEY, CDR2 SMNVEV (reference sequence). Trimming pared 4 bases from V and 4 bases from J, leaving 16 bases between. The CDR3 coding sequence is TGTGCCAGCAGTTCGGTCCCGATTGTCGCCACTGAAGCTTTCTTT. This gives the protein CASSSVPIVATEAFF.

V gene TRBV5-4 combines with J gene TRBJ2-3; D not resolved. The CDR3 length is 14 residues. Between the trimmed V and J ends, which lost 2 bases and 0 bases, there was a span of 7 bases. Germline V CDR1 and CDR2: SGHNT, YYREEE (reference sequence). This chain's CDR3 is CASSFKSSTDTQYF. CDR3 sequence (DNA): TGTGCCAGCAGCTTCAAAAGCAGCACAGATACGCAGTATTTT.